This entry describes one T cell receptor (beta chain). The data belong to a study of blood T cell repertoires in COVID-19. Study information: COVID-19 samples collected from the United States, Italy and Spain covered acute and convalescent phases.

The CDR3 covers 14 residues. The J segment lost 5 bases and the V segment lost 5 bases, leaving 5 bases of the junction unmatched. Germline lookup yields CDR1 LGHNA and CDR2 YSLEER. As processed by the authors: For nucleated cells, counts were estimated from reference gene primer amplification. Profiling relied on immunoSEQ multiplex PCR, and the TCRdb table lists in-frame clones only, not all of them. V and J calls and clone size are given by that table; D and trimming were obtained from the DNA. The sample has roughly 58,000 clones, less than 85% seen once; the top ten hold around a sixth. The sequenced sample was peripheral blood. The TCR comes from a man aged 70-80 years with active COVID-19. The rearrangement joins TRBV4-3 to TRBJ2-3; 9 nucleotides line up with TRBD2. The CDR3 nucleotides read TGCGCCAGCAGCGACGGGACTAGCCGAGATACGCAGTATTTT. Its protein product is CASSDGTSRDTQYF.